The source of this T cell receptor (beta chain) is a study of early T cells in non-severe SARS-CoV-2 infection. In TCRdb, the 5' RACE reads were re-called with MiXCR into one record per CDR3 protein. The sample yields around 30,000 distinct CDR3 sequences, about 5.8% seen once. The table lists this clonotype with many counts. The junction had 12 bases not matched to a gene; V was cut back by 6 bases and J by 6 bases. Per germline, CDR1 MNHNY and CDR2 SVGAGI (reference sequence). This CDR3 is 17 amino acids long. The V gene is TRBV6-6, the J gene TRBJ1-6, with 9 bases matching TRBD1. The source material was whole blood. The receptor was isolated from an adult who was a healthcare worker with PCR-confirmed SARS-CoV-2 infection or an uninfected control (not recorded which). The CDR3 bases are TGTGCCAGCAGAATAGAGACAGGGGGTCGGGGTAATTCACCCCTCCACTTT. Translated: CASRIETGGRGNSPLHF.